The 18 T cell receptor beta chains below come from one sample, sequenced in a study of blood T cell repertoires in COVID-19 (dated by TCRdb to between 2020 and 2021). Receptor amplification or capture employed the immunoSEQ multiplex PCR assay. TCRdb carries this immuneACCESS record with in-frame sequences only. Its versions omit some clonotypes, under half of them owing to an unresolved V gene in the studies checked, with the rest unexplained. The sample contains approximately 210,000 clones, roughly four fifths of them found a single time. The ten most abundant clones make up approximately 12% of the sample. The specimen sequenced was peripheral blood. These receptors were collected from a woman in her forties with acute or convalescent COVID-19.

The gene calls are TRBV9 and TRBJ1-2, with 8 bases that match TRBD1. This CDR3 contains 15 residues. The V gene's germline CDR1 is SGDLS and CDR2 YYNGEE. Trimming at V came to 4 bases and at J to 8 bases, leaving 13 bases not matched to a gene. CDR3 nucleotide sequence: TGTGCCAGCAGCTTAAACTCGGACAGGGTGGTAGGCTACACCTTC. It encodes CASSLNSDRVVGYTF.

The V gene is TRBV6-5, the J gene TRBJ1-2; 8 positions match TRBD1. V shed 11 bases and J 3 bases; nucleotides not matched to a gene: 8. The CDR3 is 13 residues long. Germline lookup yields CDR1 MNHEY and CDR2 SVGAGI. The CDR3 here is CAGSTGQDYGYTF. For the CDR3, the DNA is TGTGCCGGGTCTACGGGACAGGACTATGGCTACACCTTC.

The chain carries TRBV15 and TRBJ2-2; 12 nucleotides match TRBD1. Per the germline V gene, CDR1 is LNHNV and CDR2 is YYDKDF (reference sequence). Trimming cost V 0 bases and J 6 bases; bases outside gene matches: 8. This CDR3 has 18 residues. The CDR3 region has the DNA TGTGCCACCAGCAGAGATCAGGGACAGGGGGCGCGGTCCGGGGAGCTGTTTTTT. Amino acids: CATSRDQGQGARSGELFF.

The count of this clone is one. In DNA, the CDR3 is TGTGCCAGCTCACCAACAGGGGGTCTCTATGGCTACACCTTC. This sequence encodes CASSPTGGLYGYTF. The chain employs TRBV18 and TRBJ1-2, with 8 bases fitting TRBD1. V lost 2 bases and J lost 4; bases outside the gene matches: 3. CDR1 and CDR2 (germline): KGHSH, LQKENI. The length of the CDR3 is 14 residues.

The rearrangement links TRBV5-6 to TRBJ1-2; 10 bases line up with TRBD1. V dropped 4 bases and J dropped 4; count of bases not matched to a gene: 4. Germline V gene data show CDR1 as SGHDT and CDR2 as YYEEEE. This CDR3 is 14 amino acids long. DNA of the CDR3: TGTGCCAGCAGCCCAGGACAGGGGGTCTATGGCTACACCTTC. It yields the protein CASSPGQGVYGYTF.

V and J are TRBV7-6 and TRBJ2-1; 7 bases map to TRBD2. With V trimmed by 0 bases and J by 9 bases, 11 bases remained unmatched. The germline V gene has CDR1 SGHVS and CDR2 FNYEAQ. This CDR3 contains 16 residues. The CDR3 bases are TGTGCCAGCAGCTTAGCCTCGGCCTGGGAGGGCGGTGAGCAGTTCTTC. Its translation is CASSLASAWEGGEQFF.

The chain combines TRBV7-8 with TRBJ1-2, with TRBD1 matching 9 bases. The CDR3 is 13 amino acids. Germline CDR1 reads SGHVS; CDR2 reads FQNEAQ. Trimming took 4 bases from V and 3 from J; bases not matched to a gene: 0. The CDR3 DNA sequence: TGTGCCAGCAGCTGGGACAGGGACTATGGCTACACCTTC. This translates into CASSWDRDYGYTF.

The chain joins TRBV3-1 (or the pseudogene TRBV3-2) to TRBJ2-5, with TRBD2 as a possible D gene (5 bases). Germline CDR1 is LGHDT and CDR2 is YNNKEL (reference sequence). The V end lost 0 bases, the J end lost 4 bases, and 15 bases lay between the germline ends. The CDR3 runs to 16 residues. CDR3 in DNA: TGTGCCAGCAGCCAAGAGAGGGCCGGTTTGAGAGAGACCCAGTACTTC. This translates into CASSQERAGLRETQYF.

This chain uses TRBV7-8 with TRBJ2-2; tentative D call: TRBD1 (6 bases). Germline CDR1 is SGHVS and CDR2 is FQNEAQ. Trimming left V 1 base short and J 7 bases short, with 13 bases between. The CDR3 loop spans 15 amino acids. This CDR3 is CASSLVQGWGGELFF. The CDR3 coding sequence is TGTGCCAGCAGCTTAGTACAGGGTTGGGGCGGGGAGCTGTTTTTT.

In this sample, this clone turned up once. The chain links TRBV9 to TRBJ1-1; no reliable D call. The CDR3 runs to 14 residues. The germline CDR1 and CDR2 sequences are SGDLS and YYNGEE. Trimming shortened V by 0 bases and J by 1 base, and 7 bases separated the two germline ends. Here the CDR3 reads CASSVGGENTEAFF. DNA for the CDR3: TGTGCCAGCAGCGTAGGAGGAGAGAACACTGAAGCTTTCTTT.

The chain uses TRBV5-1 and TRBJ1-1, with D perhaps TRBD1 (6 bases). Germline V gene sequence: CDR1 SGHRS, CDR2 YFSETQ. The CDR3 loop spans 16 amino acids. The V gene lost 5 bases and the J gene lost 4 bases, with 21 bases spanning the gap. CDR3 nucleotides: TGCGCCAGCAGGCCATTCTTTGGACAGCAGGGCACTGAAGCTTTCTTT. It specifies CASRPFFGQQGTEAFF.

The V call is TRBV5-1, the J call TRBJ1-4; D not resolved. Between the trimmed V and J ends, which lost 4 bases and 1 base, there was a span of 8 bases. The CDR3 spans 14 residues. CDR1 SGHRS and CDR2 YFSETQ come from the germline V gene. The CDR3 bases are TGCGCCAGCAGCCTCCGGGGAACTAATGAAAAACTGTTTTTT. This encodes CASSLRGTNEKLFF.

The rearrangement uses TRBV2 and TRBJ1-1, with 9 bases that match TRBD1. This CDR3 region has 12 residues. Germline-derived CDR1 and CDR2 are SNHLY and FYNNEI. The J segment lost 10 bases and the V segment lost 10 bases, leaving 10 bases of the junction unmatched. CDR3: CATKGQGIGAFF. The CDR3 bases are TGTGCCACCAAGGGACAGGGCATAGGAGCTTTCTTT. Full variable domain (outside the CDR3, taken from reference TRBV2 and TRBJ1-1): EPEVTQTPSHQVTQMGQEVILRCVPISNHLYFYWYRQILGQKVEFLVSFYNNEISEKSEIFDDQFSVERPDGSNFTLKIRSTKLEDSAMYFCATKGQGIGAFFGQGTRLTVV.

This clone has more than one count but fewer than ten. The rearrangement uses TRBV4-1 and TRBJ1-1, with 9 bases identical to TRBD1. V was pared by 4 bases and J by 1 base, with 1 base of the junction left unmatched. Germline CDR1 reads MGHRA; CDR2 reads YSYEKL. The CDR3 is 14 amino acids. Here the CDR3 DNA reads TGCGCCAGCAGCCCGGGACAGGGGAACACTGAAGCTTTCTTT. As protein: CASSPGQGNTEAFF.

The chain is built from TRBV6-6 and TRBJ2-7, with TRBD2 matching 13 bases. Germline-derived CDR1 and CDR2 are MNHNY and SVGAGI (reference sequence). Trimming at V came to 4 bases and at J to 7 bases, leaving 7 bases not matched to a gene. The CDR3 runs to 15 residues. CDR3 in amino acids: CASSSGTSGVGEQYF. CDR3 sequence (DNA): TGTGCCAGCAGTTCCGGGACTAGCGGGGTGGGAGAGCAGTACTTC.

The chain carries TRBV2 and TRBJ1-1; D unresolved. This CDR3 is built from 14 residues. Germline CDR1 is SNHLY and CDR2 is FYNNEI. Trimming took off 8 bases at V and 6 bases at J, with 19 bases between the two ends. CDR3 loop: CASLLYPSGSEAFF. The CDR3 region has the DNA TGTGCCAGCCTACTGTATCCTTCCGGGTCTGAAGCTTTCTTT. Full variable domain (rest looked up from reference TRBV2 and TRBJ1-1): EPEVTQTPSHQVTQMGQEVILRCVPISNHLYFYWYRQILGQKVEFLVSFYNNEISEKSEIFDDQFSVERPDGSNFTLKIRSTKLEDSAMYFCASLLYPSGSEAFFGQGTRLTVV.

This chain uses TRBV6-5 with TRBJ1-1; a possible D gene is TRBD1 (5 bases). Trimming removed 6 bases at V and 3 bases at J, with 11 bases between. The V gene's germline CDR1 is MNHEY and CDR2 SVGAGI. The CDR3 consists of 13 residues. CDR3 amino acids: CASSASRDTEAFF. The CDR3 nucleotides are TGTGCCAGCAGCGCTTCCAGGGACACTGAAGCTTTCTTT.

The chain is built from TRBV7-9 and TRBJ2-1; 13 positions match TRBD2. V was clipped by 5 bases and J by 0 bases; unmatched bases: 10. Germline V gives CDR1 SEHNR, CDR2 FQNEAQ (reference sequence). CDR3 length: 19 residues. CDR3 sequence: CASSLRTSGSSVSYNEQFF. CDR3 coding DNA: TGTGCCAGCAGCCTGCGGACTAGCGGGAGCTCCGTCTCCTACAATGAGCAGTTCTTC.